There are many counts of the clone carrying this TCR beta chain. The data derive from a study of Graves' ophthalmopathy and Graves' hyperthyroidism. About the research overall: No ophthalmopathy within 18 months of follow-up signified stable hyperthyroidism.

RNA served as the template for amplifying TCR beta CDR3 regions. RT-PCR was first run with HTBI primers, then multiplex PCR in a second round. TCRdb independently ran MiXCR on the multiplex PCR reads; one entry per CDR3 protein. The sample yields about 600,000 distinct CDR3 sequences, less than 40% seen once. This CDR3 region has 11 residues. The germline V gene encodes CDR1 DFQATT and CDR2 SNEGSKA (reference sequence). The V gene end was trimmed by 5 bases and the J gene end by 9 bases; junction bases not matched to a gene: 6. Other autoimmune disease, uncontrolled infection, pregnancy and lactation led to exclusion. Orbital computed tomography, together with clinical symptoms, serum thyroxine, TRAb and thyroid ultrasound, was used for diagnosis.

This TCR came from an adult man with Graves' hyperthyroidism. The V and J genes are TRBV20-1 and TRBJ1-1; 7 nucleotides align to TRBD1. The specimen sequenced was peripheral blood or thyroid tissue (not recorded which). The DNA of the CDR3 is TGCAGTGCTCCCCTGGGACAGAAAGCTTTCTTT. Amino acid sequence: CSAPLGQKAFF.